The clone carrying this T cell receptor beta chain was seen at least ten times. A sample-barcoded 5' primer and a J-beta primer mix were used in a second PCR of roughly 6 to 11 cycles. TCRdb re-called the 5' RACE reads with MiXCR, one entry per CDR3 protein. The sample yields about 1,500,000 distinct CDR3 sequences, roughly 30% seen once. The entry originates in a study of blood T cells in healthy people across ages. The germline gives CDR1 SGHAT, CDR2 FQNNGV. Germline trimming cut 4 bases from V and 7 bases from J; bases unmatched to any gene: 6. The CDR3 has 14 residues. The TCR originated in a woman in her thirties in good health. Sequenced sample: blood. This chain connects TRBV11-2 to TRBJ2-1; 8 bases are shared with TRBD1. DNA of the CDR3: TGTGCCAGCAGCTCCCGGACAGGGCGGAATGAGCAGTTCTTC. Translating it yields CASSSRTGRNEQFF.